This TCR beta chain was identified in a study of response to subunit inactivated influenza vaccine. TCRdb reanalysed the RT-PCR reads using MiXCR and keeps one entry per CDR3 protein. The table records a few hundred thousand distinct CDR3 sequences, roughly 9.8% of them present only once. Study-level results: A suggestion made by the authors is that each seasonal influenza vaccination recruits few new T cells.

This clonotype was seen many times. Its antigen is currently unknown. At one of its ends the junction is not consistent with the germline gene, which may arise from a read error. The receptor comes from a man aged 45-60 years who received an inactivated influenza vaccine. Sequences were derived from PBMCs from blood, sampled 45 days after vaccination.

CDR3 region: CASSLEGGSYNEQFF. CDR3 DNA: TGTGCCAGCAGTTTAGAAGGGGGCTCCTACAATGAGCAGTTCTTC. The chain carries TRBV5-1 and TRBJ2-1; D is possibly TRBD1 (6 bases). The CDR3 is 15 residues long. Looked up from germline, CDR1 is SGHRS and CDR2 is YFSETQ.